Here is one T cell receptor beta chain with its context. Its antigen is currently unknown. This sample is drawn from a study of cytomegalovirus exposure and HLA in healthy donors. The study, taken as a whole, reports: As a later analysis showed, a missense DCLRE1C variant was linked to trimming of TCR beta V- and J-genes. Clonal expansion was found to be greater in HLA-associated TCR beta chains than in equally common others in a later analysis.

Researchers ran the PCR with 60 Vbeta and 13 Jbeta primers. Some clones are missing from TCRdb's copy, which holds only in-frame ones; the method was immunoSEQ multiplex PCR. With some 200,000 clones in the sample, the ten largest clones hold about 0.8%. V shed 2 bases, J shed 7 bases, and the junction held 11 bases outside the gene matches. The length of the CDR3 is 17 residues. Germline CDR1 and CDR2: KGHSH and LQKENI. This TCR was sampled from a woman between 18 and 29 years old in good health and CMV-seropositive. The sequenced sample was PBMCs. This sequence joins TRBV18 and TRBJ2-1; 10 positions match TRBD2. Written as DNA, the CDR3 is TGTGCCAGCTCACCAGAAGGGATTAGCGGGAGGAGAAATGAGCAGTTCTTC. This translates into CASSPEGISGRRNEQFF.